This TCR beta chain was observed in a study of T cell responses to AZD1222 COVID-19 vaccine (dated by TCRdb to about 2021). Broadly, across the study: AZD1222 recipients given second doses at about 4 weeks or at about 12 weeks were pooled, since spike-specific TCR depth and breadth were not found to differ between the two schedules. TCR sequencing covered some 240 trial participants: nearly 210 given two doses of AZD1222 and about 26 given two doses of MenACWY control vaccine. Trial participants were enrolled by age into subgroups of 18-55, 56-69 and 70-plus years, and around 150, 28 and 57 TCR-sequenced participants, respectively, were included in these subgroups.

Relative to germline, V is missing 0 bases and J is missing 13 bases, with 6 bases of the junction outside any gene match. The CDR3 runs 14 residues from the cysteine to the phenylalanine. The kept DNA is CDR3 alone, 42 bases in frame from the first base. CDR1 LNHDA and CDR2 SQIVND are derived from the germline V gene (reference sequence). The time point label corresponds to: baseline before first vaccination. Vaccinee samples came from UK trials COV001 and COV002, including a single-blind randomized controlled phase 2/3 trial of AZD1222 (ChAdOx1 nCoV-19) in healthy adults. For TCRbeta chain sequencing, PBMC samples were collected from trial participants at day 0 and at day 28 after the second dose. As concerns this clone: This clone's antigen is unknown. No base quality information exists; no much larger clone differs at one position.

Findings and caveats that apply to the study as a whole: In the small 56-69-year group, the increase in depth fell short of significance, most likely because of low power. A significant rise in spike-specific TCR breadth and depth was observed after two AZD1222 doses relative to day 0 and relative to MenACWY recipients. Conclusions about previously exposed vaccinees were limited because only a handful of AZD1222 recipients were SARS-CoV-2 seropositive at baseline. Epitopes outside the regions mutated in the B.1.351 and B.1.1.7 variants were reportedly recognized by nearly half of the unique spike-specific TCRs. Because no samples from the day 14 peak response were available, repertoires could be characterized only after the peak T cell response. Vaccine-associated CD4 TCRs spanned the whole spike protein, with dominant responses in regions 160-218 and 743-854. Participants were mostly white British, with more females than males. The authors suggested clonal diversity may have been underestimated.

The CDR3 regions of human TCRbeta chains were subjected to immunosequencing. As for how the authors treated the data: Repertoire TCRs were checked for matches against a reference library of SARS-CoV-2-specific TCRs that had been generated using the MIRA antigen-specificity platform. Breadth was defined as the fraction of unique TCRs that were SARS-CoV-2-associated. Depth was defined as the fraction of total T cells that were SARS-CoV-2-associated. Using the MIRA data, each spike-specific TCR was assigned both to the spike region to which the TCR was reactive and to a CD4 or CD8 class. Log10-transformed breadth and depth values were compared by one-way ANOVA with Sidak's multiple comparisons tests. TCRdb retrieved this table from immuneACCESS and kept in-frame rearrangements only. Not all clones are present; in checked studies, unresolved V genes account for under half, and no reason is known for the remainder. V, J and clone size were drawn from that table, and D and trimming were deduced from the DNA. Present in this sample are nearly 90,000 clones, 70% to 90% of which were seen just once. Roughly 5.2% of the sample belongs to the ten largest clones.

The source was peripheral blood, collected on day 0 of AZD1222 vaccination. This sequence uses TRBV19 and TRBJ2-1; 10 junctional bases match TRBD2. This receptor was taken from an adult in good health. In nucleotide form, the sequence is TGTGCCAGTAGTATAGAATGGCTAGCGGGAGAACAGTTCTTC. It specifies CASSIEWLAGEQFF.